The sequence of this T cell receptor beta chain was determined in a study of human T cells and chemical hapten exposure. Study summary: Diphenylcyclopropenone was administered weekly to the scalp of patients throughout the roughly 22-week study. The study, taken as a whole, reports: Following DPC sensitization, TCRs present above 1 in 1000 frequency showed no change. Donors, who had alopecia, may show an immune response that differs from healthy people's.

As for this clonotype: Its cognate antigen is unknown.

Time point reported: pre-sensitization, week 0. The treatment here: therapeutic diphenylcyclopropenone sensitization with weekly scalp DPC. TCRdb analysed the RACE reads with MiXCR anew, one entry per CDR3 protein. Of about 92,000 distinct CDR3 sequences in the sample, 8% to 10% were seen once. The sequence came from a woman aged 40 to 50 with alopecia areata. Some clones in this sample may be carry-over from other donors' samples. The sequences come from whole blood, collected in connection with sensitization to the hapten diphenylcyclopropenone (DPC).

The CDR3 nucleotides are TGTGCCATCAGGGGGACAGGGACTGGGACTGAAGCTTTCTTT. It encodes CAIRGTGTGTEAFF. This chain joins TRBV10-3 and TRBJ1-1; the match to TRBD1 covers 9 bases. The CDR3 runs to 14 residues. In germline, CDR1 is ENHRY, CDR2 SYGVKD. V was pared by 6 bases and J by 5 bases, with 7 bases of the junction left unmatched.